This TCR beta chain was sequenced in a study of blood T cell repertoires in COVID-19. On the study more broadly: From T cells, B-cell-depleted T cells, or PBMCs came the material, which was cDNA or gDNA.

Original processing methods: Amplification from reference gene primers served as the basis for estimated nucleated cell counts. The data were produced by immunoSEQ multiplex PCR, yet TCRdb's version contains in-frame clones alone and is incomplete. Clone size and the V and J calls come from that table; the DNA yielded D and trimming. The sample consists of roughly 140,000 clones, roughly 88% of them appearing once. Germline V gives CDR1 MNHEY, CDR2 SVGAGI. The ends were cut back, 8 bases at V and 1 base at J, with 15 bases in the middle. The CDR3 loop spans 15 amino acids. V usage is TRBV6-5 and J usage is TRBJ2-1, with D possibly TRBD2 on 5 matching bases. This sequence was found in a woman aged 50 to 60 with acute or convalescent COVID-19. The sequenced sample was peripheral blood. The CDR3 DNA sequence: TGTGCCAGCGACCTCAAAGGAGGTTCCTACAATGAGCAGTTCTTC. This gives the protein CASDLKGGSYNEQFF.